Below are 20 T cell receptor beta chains sequenced from a single sample in a study of human T cells and chemical hapten exposure. TCRdb used MiXCR to reprocess the RACE reads, holding one entry per CDR3 protein. The sample consists of about 77,000 distinct CDR3 sequences, approximately 8.6% of them appearing once. Time point meaning: healthy volunteer bleed at 6 weeks. From whole blood left unfractionated, total RNA was extracted. The specimen sequenced was whole blood. The source of these receptors is a female donor in good health. Some clones in this sample may be carry-over from other donors' samples.

This clonotype occurred a few times. The chain uses TRBV5-6 and TRBJ1-2, with D possibly matching TRBD1 (6 bases). Germline values: CDR1 SGHDT, CDR2 YYEEEE. The CDR3 loop spans 13 amino acids. V lost 4 bases and J lost 13, with 20 bases in between. The CDR3 region has the DNA TGTGCCAGCAGCCGCCCGGGGGGCGCTTCGGTCACCTTC. This translates into CASSRPGGASVTF.

The V and J genes are TRBV7-6 and TRBJ1-2, with TRBD1 matching 8 bases. With 5 bases clipped from V and 4 bases from J, the junction kept 9 bases outside the gene matches. The CDR3 has 15 residues. Per germline, CDR1 SGHVS and CDR2 FNYEAQ. The CDR3 is CASSLTDRASYGYTF. CDR3 sequence (DNA): TGTGCCAGCAGCCTAACGGACAGGGCAAGCTATGGCTACACCTTC.

The rearrangement links TRBV10-2 to TRBJ2-4; D gene unclear. Per the germline V gene, CDR1 is WSHSY and CDR2 is SAAADI. Trimming left V 0 bases short and J 6 bases short, with 12 bases between. This CDR3 has 15 amino acids. Here the CDR3 DNA reads TGCGCCAGCAGTGAGTCTGGGTTCCGAGGAAACATTCAGTACTTC. Translated: CASSESGFRGNIQYF.

Here the CDR3 reads CASSSVSTGSLNNQPQHF. CDR3 in DNA: TGTGCCAGCAGCTCAGTATCCACGGGTTCCTTAAACAATCAGCCCCAGCATTTT. The J gene is TRBJ1-5, the V gene TRBV7-8; no reliable D call. V lost 4 bases and J lost 3, with 22 bases in between. The germline CDR1 and CDR2 sequences are SGHVS and FQNEAQ. The CDR3 runs 18 residues.

This clonotype was found a few times. The J gene is TRBJ2-3, the V gene TRBV28; 7 nucleotides agree with TRBD1. Unmatched junction bases numbered 6, after V lost 4 bases and J lost 2 bases. In germline, CDR1 is MDHEN, CDR2 SYDVKM. This CDR3 has 15 amino acids. In DNA, the CDR3 is TGTGCCAGCAGTTCCTGGGACAGAGACACAGATACGCAGTATTTT. Protein product: CASSSWDRDTDTQYF. Based on the CDR3 plus reference TRBV28 and TRBJ2-3, the full variable domain is DVKVTQSSRYLVKRTGEKVFLECVQDMDHENMFWYRQDPGLGLRLIYFSYDVKMKEKGDIPEGYSVSREKKERFSLILESASTNQTSMYLCASSSWDRDTDTQYFGPGTRLTVL.

In this sample, this clonotype turned up many times. This rearrangement joins TRBV7-9 to TRBJ2-5; TRBD1 matches at 8 bases. The CDR3 length is 15 residues. Looked up from germline, CDR1 is SEHNR and CDR2 is FQNEAQ (reference sequence). Trimming at V came to 8 bases and at J to 5 bases, leaving 13 bases not matched to a gene. CDR3 nucleotides: TGTGCCAGCTCACCCGGACAGGGTCGATGGGAGACCCAGTACTTC. This sequence encodes CASSPGQGRWETQYF.

There are a few counts of this clonotype. The chain carries TRBV30 and TRBJ2-7; D possibly matches TRBD1 or TRBD2 (5 bases each). Germline V lookup: CDR1 GTSNPN, CDR2 SVGIG (reference sequence). The CDR3 loop spans 12 amino acids. The germline V and J ends were trimmed by 7 bases and 2 bases, with 12 bases remaining between them. The CDR3 sequence: CASRGRAYEQYF. In DNA form, the CDR3 reads TGTGCCTCGAGGGGCCGAGCCTACGAGCAGTACTTC.

There are many counts of this clonotype. The V and J genes are TRBV12-3 or TRBV12-4 and TRBJ1-5, with a weak D call TRBD1 (6 bases). This CDR3 contains 14 residues. The ends were cut back, 5 bases at V and 7 bases at J, with 15 bases in the middle. The CDR3: CASSTQGSGQPQHF. The CDR3 DNA reads as TGTGCCAGCAGTACACAGGGATCTGGGCAGCCCCAGCATTTT.

The chain has TRBV24-1 and TRBJ2-1; D is ambiguous. The CDR3 runs to 12 residues. Between the trimmed V and J ends, which lost 7 bases and 5 bases, there was a span of 8 bases. The germline V gene encodes CDR1 KGHDR and CDR2 SFDVKD. The CDR3 nucleotides read TGTGCCACCAGCAAAGAGAACAATGAGCAGTTCTTC. Residues: CATSKENNEQFF.

At least ten counts were recorded for this clonotype. V usage is TRBV9 and J usage is TRBJ2-5; 9 positions agree with TRBD2. The germline gives CDR1 SGDLS, CDR2 YYNGEE. The J segment lost 3 bases and the V segment lost 4 bases, leaving 4 bases of the junction unmatched. The CDR3 consists of 14 residues. The CDR3 region has the DNA TGTGCCAGCAGCCCCCGACTAGCGGAAGAGACCCAGTACTTC. This encodes CASSPRLAEETQYF.

This clonotype was seen only a few times. Written as DNA, the CDR3 is TGCAGCGTTGAGGAAGTGTCTGGGGCCAACGTCCTGACTTTC. It specifies CSVEEVSGANVLTF. The rearrangement uses TRBV29-1 and TRBJ2-6, with no clear D. Per the germline V gene, CDR1 is SQVTM and CDR2 is ANQGSEA. This CDR3 has 14 amino acids. Trimming shortened V by 3 bases and J by 1 base, and 7 bases separated the two germline ends.

This clonotype was recorded at least ten times. The chain joins TRBV2 to TRBJ2-3; 12 bases fit TRBD2. Trimming removed 7 bases from V and 4 bases from J; junction bases left unmatched: 18. CDR1 is SNHLY, CDR2 FYNNEI, per germline. This CDR3 has 19 amino acids. CDR3 protein: CASTRKSLAGGRNPDTQYF. For the CDR3, the DNA is TGTGCCAGCACCCGGAAATCACTAGCGGGGGGCAGGAACCCAGATACGCAGTATTTT.

This clonotype has a count of ten or more. This sequence joins TRBV20-1 and TRBJ2-7, with D uncertain. With 3 bases removed from V and 4 bases from J, the gap between germline ends came to 10 bases. This CDR3 has 12 amino acids. Germline V lookup: CDR1 DFQATT, CDR2 SNEGSKA (reference sequence). CDR3 sequence reads: CSARGIRYEQYF. CDR3 DNA sequence: TGCAGTGCTAGGGGAATTAGGTACGAGCAGTACTTC.

This clonotype was recorded at least ten times. The gene calls are TRBV13 and TRBJ2-3; 8 bases line up with TRBD2. From germline, CDR1 is PRHDT and CDR2 FYEKMQ (reference sequence). The CDR3 totals 15 residues. V gave up 2 bases and J gave up 2 bases; unmatched junction bases: 3. CDR3 nucleotides: TGTGCCAGCAGCTTATCAGCGGGGGTCACAGATACGCAGTATTTT. Its translation is CASSLSAGVTDTQYF.

This clonotype was seen repeatedly, ten times or more. The chain uses TRBV12-3 or TRBV12-4 and TRBJ2-2, with D maybe TRBD1 (6 bases). The CDR3 length is 14 residues. V lost 4 bases, J lost 5 bases, and 11 bases lay in between. The DNA of the CDR3 is TGTGCCAGCAGTTCAGGGGCGCGGACCGGGGAGCTGTTTTTT. Protein product: CASSSGARTGELFF.

This clonotype appeared many times. The gene calls are TRBV10-2 and TRBJ1-1, with 7 nucleotides matching TRBD1. Unmatched junction bases numbered 0, after V lost 4 bases and J lost 1 base. Germline V CDR1 and CDR2: WSHSY, SAAADI. This CDR3 has 13 amino acids. The CDR3 region is CASSGQGNTEAFF. DNA for the CDR3: TGCGCCAGCAGTGGACAGGGGAACACTGAAGCTTTCTTT.

This clonotype was counted ten times or more. The chain employs TRBV12-3 or TRBV12-4 and TRBJ2-4; D call uncertain. Trimming removed 4 bases from V and 6 bases from J, with 16 bases in between. The CDR3 is made up of 15 amino acids. CDR3 nucleotide sequence: TGTGCCAGCAGTTACACTACCGGGCCTGCAAACATTCAGTACTTC. Amino acid sequence: CASSYTTGPANIQYF.

This sequence joins TRBV6-6 and TRBJ1-3; possibly TRBD1 for D (5 bases). The CDR3 length is 18 residues. The V gene's germline CDR1 is MNHNY and CDR2 SVGAGI (reference sequence). Trimming left V 4 bases short and J 0 bases short, with 19 bases between. CDR3 amino acids: CASSSRHLEGSSGNTIYF. CDR3 in DNA: TGTGCCAGCAGTTCCCGTCACCTCGAGGGGAGCTCTGGAAACACCATATATTTT.

This clonotype was counted many times. V usage is TRBV12-3 or TRBV12-4 and J usage is TRBJ1-4; D unclear. The CDR3 covers 14 residues. The V gene lost 8 bases and the J gene lost 0 bases, with 10 bases spanning the gap. CDR3 sequence (DNA): TGTGCCAGCTGCCGCAGTGCAACTAATGAAAAACTGTTTTTT. Translated, it gives CASCRSATNEKLFF.

This clonotype has just a few counts. The chain couples TRBV27 to TRBJ2-7, with D uncertain. The CDR3 covers 14 residues. Trimming removed 6 bases at V and 3 bases at J, with 15 bases between. Germline V gives CDR1 MNHEY, CDR2 SMNVEV (reference sequence). CDR3 residues: CASSSHRPGYEQYF. CDR3 nucleotides: TGTGCCAGCAGCTCGCATAGGCCCGGCTACGAGCAGTACTTC.